The sequence of this TCR beta chain was determined in a study of read filtering for tumor transcriptome and immune sequencing. This CDR3 is 14 amino acids long. CDR1 is SGHRS, CDR2 YFSETQ, per germline. V shed 4 bases and J 5 bases; nucleotides not matched to a gene: 7. The library was built from about 400 ng RNA with molecular barcoded adaptors for alpha/delta and beta/gamma chains. TCRdb redid the calling of the reads with MiXCR, one entry per CDR3 protein. Of 75,000 to 90,000 distinct CDR3 sequences listed, about 12% are singletons. This clonotype was observed many times. The genes are TRBV5-1 and TRBJ2-5; 8 nucleotides align to TRBD1. The clonotype originates from a donor at least 40 years old with multiple myeloma. Sequencing was carried out using a population of CD138-negative cells sorted from bone marrow. The CDR3 sequence: CASSHDRGWETQYF. CDR3 bases: TGCGCCAGCAGCCATGACAGGGGATGGGAGACCCAGTACTTC.